The entry below gives a single T cell receptor beta chain sequence along with its context. At one end, the junction sequence differs from germline, possibly due to a read error. The source of the sample is a study of blood T cells in healthy people across ages. With a J-beta primer mix and a sample-barcoded 5' primer, a second PCR ran roughly 6 to 11 cycles. TCRdb called the 5' RACE reads again in MiXCR, with one record for every CDR3 protein. The repertoire holds about 830,000 distinct CDR3 sequences, with approximately 67% as singletons. Per the germline V gene, CDR1 is LGHNA and CDR2 is YSLEER. CDR3 length equals 17 residues.

The TCR originated in a man younger than 45 in good health. The sample consisted of blood. This chain joins TRBV4-3 and TRBJ1-2; D might be TRBD1 (5 bases). The CDR3 nucleotides read TGCGCCAGCAGCCAAGATTACAGGTTCGACCGTAACTACGGCTACACCTTC. Translation: CASSQDYRFDRNYGYTF.